This T cell receptor (beta chain) derives from a study of T cells in Graves' hyperthyroidism and ophthalmopathy. A single count supports this clonotype. Antigen: not known. The CDR3 consists of 16 residues. V trimming: 3 bases; J trimming: 3 bases; junction bases outside the gene matches: 9. Amplification of TCR beta CDR3 regions was performed using RNA transcripts as template. TCR CDR3 regions were first amplified by RT-PCR with HTBI primers. One entry per CDR3 protein results from TCRdb running MiXCR on the multiplex PCR reads. This sample has around 610,000 distinct CDR3 sequences, with around 15% found just once. Study results and limitations: Most thyroid clonotypes with frequency above 0.001 were detected in blood. A 13 V-J signature model discriminated ophthalmopathy versus stable hyperthyroidism.

The sequencing sample was made of blood. The TCR was taken from a woman between 40 and 55 years old with Graves' ophthalmopathy. V gene TRBV12-3 or TRBV12-4 combines with J gene TRBJ2-7; 9 nucleotides match TRBD2. The CDR3 region is CASSLGLAGSYYEQYF. The CDR3 DNA is TGTGCCAGCAGTTTGGGGCTAGCGGGATCCTACTACGAGCAGTACTTC.